The sequence of this T cell receptor (beta chain) was determined in a study of blood T cell repertoires in COVID-19. Trimming took 2 bases from V and 6 from J, leaving 13 bases between them. The germline V gene has CDR1 LGHDT and CDR2 YNNKEL (reference sequence). This CDR3 has 15 residues. For recovered donors of Cohort 3, there were two negative PCRs, clearance, or symptom resolution. Sequencing was performed with immunoSEQ multiplex PCR; in TCRdb, only in-frame clones are kept and a portion is missing. The data show 430,000 or so clones, approximately 87% seen once. The V gene is TRBV3-1 (or the pseudogene TRBV3-2), the J gene TRBJ2-2, with D tentatively TRBD1 (6 bases). Specimen: PBMCs or T cells enriched from blood (not recorded which). The receptor was derived from a middle-aged woman who had recovered from COVID-19. Here the CDR3 DNA reads TGTGCCAGCAGCCAAACAGGGTTTCTGCCCGGGGAGCTGTTTTTT. Translating gives CASSQTGFLPGELFF.